The 5 T cell receptor beta chains presented below share a single source sample, sequenced in a study of beta chain features in type 1 diabetes. The entirety of the isolated RNA underwent reverse transcription, so expressed TCRB transcripts were sequenced. This table comes from immunoSEQ multiplex PCR, and its TCRdb copy is limited to in-frame clones, with some not included. This table holds fewer than 500,000 clones, approximately 15% found once. Material: naive CD4+ T cells from blood. The receptor source for this set is a man aged 25 to 40 in good health.

The V and J genes are TRBV9 and TRBJ2-1; TRBD2 aligns across 7 bases. The CDR3 has 13 residues. Germline V gives CDR1 SGDLS, CDR2 YYNGEE. J lost 14 bases, V lost 4 bases, and 12 bases had no gene match. The CDR3 is CASSSTFGGEEFF. Here the CDR3 DNA reads TGTGCCAGCAGCTCCACCTTTGGGGGGGAAGAGTTCTTC.

The V and J genes are TRBV19 and TRBJ1-1; D unclear. Germline-derived CDR1 and CDR2 are LNHDA and SQIVND (reference sequence). CDR3 length equals 11 residues. V was cut by 11 bases and J by 1 base, with 8 bases left in between. The CDR3 protein is CASWRNTEAFF. DNA of the CDR3: TGTGCCTCCTGGCGGAACACTGAAGCTTTCTTT.

The sample holds a few counts of this clone. V usage is TRBV4-3 and J usage is TRBJ1-1; no definite D call. CDR3 length equals 15 residues. The V and J ends lost 0 bases and 4 bases respectively, with 12 bases between them. Germline V gene data show CDR1 as LGHNA and CDR2 as YSLEER. The CDR3 reads CASSQDMDRGTEAFF. CDR3 nucleotide sequence: TGCGCCAGCAGCCAAGATATGGATCGCGGCACTGAAGCTTTCTTT.

The table lists this clone with a few counts. V is TRBV29-1 and J is TRBJ2-1; 14 positions agree with TRBD2. The junction had 7 bases not matched to a gene; V was cut back by 6 bases and J by 3 bases. CDR3 length equals 16 residues. Looked up from germline, CDR1 is SQVTM and CDR2 is ANQGSEA. CDR3 protein: CSVAGLAGVNYNEQFF. CDR3 nucleotides: TGCAGCGTAGCGGGACTAGCGGGGGTAAACTACAATGAGCAGTTCTTC.

This chain links TRBV7-9 with TRBJ2-7; TRBD2 agrees at 8 bases. Per the germline V gene, CDR1 is SEHNR and CDR2 is FQNEAQ (reference sequence). V shed 9 bases and J 1 base; nucleotides not matched to a gene: 11. This CDR3 has 15 residues. The CDR3 region has the DNA TGTGCCAGTAACCCCGGGGGGGCCAGTTCCTACGAGCAGTACTTC. Protein sequence: CASNPGGASSYEQYF.